This TCR beta chain was sequenced during a study of T cell repertoires in cytomegalovirus infection. Study-wide background: Matching HLA type, along with CMV infection, was indicated by public TCR beta signatures. Study conclusions and caveats: Ex vivo responses were dominated by HLA-C-restricted CMV-specific TCR beta clonotypes. Identification of carriers of CMV plus the relevant HLA was performed using cumulative public TCR beta family frequency.

For this clonotype: Its matching antigen is unknown.

TCRdb called the reads again in MiXCR, with one record for every CDR3 protein. The sample consists of roughly 600,000 distinct CDR3 sequences, 24% of them appearing once. Trimming cost V 3 bases and J 2 bases, with 9 bases left between them. Germline V gene lookup returns CDR1 SEHNR and CDR2 FQNEAQ (reference sequence). CDR3 length equals 14 residues. V usage is TRBV7-9 and J usage is TRBJ2-3; D possibly corresponds to TRBD1 (5 bases). This clonotype was obtained from a human donor in good health (CMV status not recorded). Some clones in this sample may be carry-over from other donors' samples. Sequenced sample: CD8+ T cells from PBMCs. CDR3 in DNA: TGTGCCAGCAGCTTCCAGGGATACACAGATACGCAGTATTTT. Translation: CASSFQGYTDTQYF.